This T cell receptor (beta chain) is from a study of cytomegalovirus exposure and HLA in healthy donors. Study background: Unique TCRs from HLA-typed donors, about 85 million of them, were held in an early data release. Broader study findings: Association with HLA alleles at 0.05 false discovery rate was found for 16,951 TCR beta sequences in a later analysis. What a later analysis reportedly showed was that an Asian-associated ancestry cluster had fewer N-insertions than the 666-donor mean. A highly shared variant cluster was judged a likely technical artifact.

PCR amplification relied on 60 Vbeta primers (plus 13 Jbeta primers). Measured with immunoSEQ multiplex PCR; TCRdb has only the in-frame clones, and not every one. The sample yields approximately 110,000 clones, roughly 69% seen once. The CDR3 consists of 14 residues. The germline CDR1 and CDR2 sequences are SEHNR and FQNEAQ (reference sequence). The trim removed 4 bases at V and 0 bases at J, leaving 3 bases unmatched. This clone was detected only once. Its specificity is not known. This chain joins TRBV7-9 and TRBJ2-7; 7 bases line up with TRBD1. This sequence originates from a woman aged 40 to 50 in good health and CMV-seropositive. The sample consisted of PBMCs. The CDR3 nucleotides are TGTGCCAGCAGCTCTACAGGGGTCTCCTACGAGCAGTACTTC. Encoded protein: CASSSTGVSYEQYF.